This TCR beta chain derives from a study of early T cells in non-severe SARS-CoV-2 infection. Notes on the study in general: The VDJdb matching leaned toward anti-spike CD8 responses and overlooked private and CD4 specificities.

This clonotype is medium-sized in the sample. Its target is unknown. After removal of 4 bases from V and 0 bases from J, the junction contained 8 bases not matched to a gene. This CDR3 has 17 residues. In germline, CDR1 is KGHSH, CDR2 LQKENI. TCRdb re-called the 5' RACE reads with MiXCR, one entry per CDR3 protein. The table includes 61,000 or so distinct CDR3 sequences, approximately 12% detected once. The V call is TRBV18, the J call TRBJ1-4; 7 positions agree with TRBD1. The TCR was taken from an adult who was a healthcare worker with PCR-confirmed SARS-CoV-2 infection or an uninfected control (not recorded which). The donor label of this sample is uncertain. Source: whole blood, taken at baseline. CDR3 nucleotides: TGTGCCAGCTCACGGGACAGAATACCTACAACTAATGAAAAACTGTTTTTT. It codes for CASSRDRIPTTNEKLFF.